This TCR beta chain emerged from a study of blood T cell repertoires in COVID-19. Across the whole study: PBMCs, B-cell-depleted T cells, or T cells were the source of the cDNA or gDNA that made up the material.

Losses at the gene ends were 6 bases for V and 7 bases for J; bases not matched to a gene: 6. The germline V gene encodes CDR1 MNHNY and CDR2 SVGAGI (reference sequence). The CDR3 contains 14 residues. The protocol was immunoSEQ multiplex PCR, while the TCRdb copy is restricted to in-frame clones and leaves out a portion. The repertoire holds 280,000 or so clones, approximately 89% seen once, with over 6% in the top ten. This chain links TRBV6-6 with TRBJ2-1; 10 positions agree with TRBD2. Specimen: peripheral blood. The clonotype comes from a woman aged 25-40 years who had recovered from COVID-19. The CDR3 loop is CASSKGTSVNEQFF. Here the CDR3 DNA reads TGTGCCAGCAGCAAAGGGACTAGCGTTAATGAGCAGTTCTTC.